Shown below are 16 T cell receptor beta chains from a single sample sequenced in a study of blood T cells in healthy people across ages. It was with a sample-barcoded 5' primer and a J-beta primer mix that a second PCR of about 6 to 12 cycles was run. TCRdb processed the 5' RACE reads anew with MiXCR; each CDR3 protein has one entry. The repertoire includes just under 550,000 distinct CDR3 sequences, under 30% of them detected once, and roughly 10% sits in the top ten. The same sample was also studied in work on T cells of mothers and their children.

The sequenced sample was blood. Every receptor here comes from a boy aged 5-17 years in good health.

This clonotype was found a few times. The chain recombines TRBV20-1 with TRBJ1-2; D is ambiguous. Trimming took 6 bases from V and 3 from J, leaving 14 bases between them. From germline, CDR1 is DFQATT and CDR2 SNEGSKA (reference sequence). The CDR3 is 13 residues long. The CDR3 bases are TGCAGTGCCAAGGAGGACCGTTACTATGGCTACACCTTC. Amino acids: CSAKEDRYYGYTF.

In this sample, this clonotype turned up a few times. CDR3: CSARTGYDNEKLFF. CDR3 nucleotides: TGCAGTGCTAGGACCGGGTACGATAATGAAAAACTGTTTTTT. This chain uses TRBV20-1 with TRBJ1-4; D gene uncertain. V dropped 3 bases and J dropped 4 bases, with 12 bases sitting between them. Germline V gives CDR1 DFQATT, CDR2 SNEGSKA (reference sequence). The CDR3 has 14 amino acids.

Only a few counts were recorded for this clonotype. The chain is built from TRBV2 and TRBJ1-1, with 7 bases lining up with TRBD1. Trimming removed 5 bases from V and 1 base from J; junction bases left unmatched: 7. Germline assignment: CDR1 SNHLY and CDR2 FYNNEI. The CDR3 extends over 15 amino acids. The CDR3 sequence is CASSLQGLRNTEAFF. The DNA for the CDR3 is TGTGCCAGCAGTCTACAGGGGCTCCGGAACACTGAAGCTTTCTTT.

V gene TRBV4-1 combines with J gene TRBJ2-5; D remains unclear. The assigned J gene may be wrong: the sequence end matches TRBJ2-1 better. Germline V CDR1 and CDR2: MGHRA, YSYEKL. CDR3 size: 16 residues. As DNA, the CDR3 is TGCGCCAGCAGCCAAGTTTCATCAGTGGTCATGAATGAGCAGTTCTTC. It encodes CASSQVSSVVMNEQFF.

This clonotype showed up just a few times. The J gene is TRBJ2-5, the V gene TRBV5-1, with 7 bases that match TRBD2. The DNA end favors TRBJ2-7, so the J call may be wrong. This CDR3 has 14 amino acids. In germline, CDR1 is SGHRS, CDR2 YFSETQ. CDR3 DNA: TGCGCCAGCAGCTTAGTGCGGGAGCCCTACGAGCAGTACTTC. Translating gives CASSLVREPYEQYF.

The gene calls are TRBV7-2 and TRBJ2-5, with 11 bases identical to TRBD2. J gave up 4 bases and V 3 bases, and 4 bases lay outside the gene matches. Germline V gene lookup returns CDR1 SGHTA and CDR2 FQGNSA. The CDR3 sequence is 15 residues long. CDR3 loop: CASSFEGLAGETQYF. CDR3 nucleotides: TGTGCCAGCAGCTTCGAAGGACTAGCGGGAGAGACCCAGTACTTC. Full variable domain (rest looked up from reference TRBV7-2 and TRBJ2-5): GAGVSQSPSNKVTEKGKDVELRCDPISGHTALYWYRQSLGQGLEFLIYFQGNSAPDKSGLPSDRFSAERTGGSVSTLTIQRTQQEDSAVYLCASSFEGLAGETQYFGPGTRLLVL.

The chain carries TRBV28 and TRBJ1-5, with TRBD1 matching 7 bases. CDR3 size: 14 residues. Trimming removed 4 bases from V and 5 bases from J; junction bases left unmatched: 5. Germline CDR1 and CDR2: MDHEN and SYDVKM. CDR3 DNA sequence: TGTGCCAGCAGTTCGCGGACAGGTTATCAGCCCCAGCATTTT. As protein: CASSSRTGYQPQHF.

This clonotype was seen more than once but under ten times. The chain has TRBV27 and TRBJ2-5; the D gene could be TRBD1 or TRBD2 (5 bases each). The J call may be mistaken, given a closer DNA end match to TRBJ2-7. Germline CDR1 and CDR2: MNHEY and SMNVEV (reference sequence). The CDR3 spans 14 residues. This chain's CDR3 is CASSFGTRSYEQYF. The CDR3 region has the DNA TGTGCCAGCAGTTTTGGGACCCGCTCCTACGAGCAGTACTTC.

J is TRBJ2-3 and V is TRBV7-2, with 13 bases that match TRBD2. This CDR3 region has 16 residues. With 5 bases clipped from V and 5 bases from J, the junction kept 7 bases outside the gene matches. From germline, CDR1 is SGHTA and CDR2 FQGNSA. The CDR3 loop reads CASSARLAGGRDTQYF. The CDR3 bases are TGTGCCAGCAGCGCCCGACTAGCGGGGGGCCGAGATACGCAGTATTTT.

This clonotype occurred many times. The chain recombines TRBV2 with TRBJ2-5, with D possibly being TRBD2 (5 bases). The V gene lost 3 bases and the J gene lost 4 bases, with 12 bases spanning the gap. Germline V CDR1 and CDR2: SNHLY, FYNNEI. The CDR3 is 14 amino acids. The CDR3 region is CASSDGVPLETQYF. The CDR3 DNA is TGTGCCAGCAGTGACGGGGTCCCTCTAGAGACCCAGTACTTC. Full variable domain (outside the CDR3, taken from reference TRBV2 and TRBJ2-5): EPEVTQTPSHQVTQMGQEVILRCVPISNHLYFYWYRQILGQKVEFLVSFYNNEISEKSEIFDDQFSVERPDGSNFTLKIRSTKLEDSAMYFCASSDGVPLETQYFGPGTRLLVL.

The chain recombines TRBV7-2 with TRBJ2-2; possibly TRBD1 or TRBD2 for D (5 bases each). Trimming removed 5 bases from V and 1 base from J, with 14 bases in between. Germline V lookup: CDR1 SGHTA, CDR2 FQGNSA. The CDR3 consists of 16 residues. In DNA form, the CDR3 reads TGTGCCAGCAGCCTTAATGGGGCGGGGAACACCGGGGAGCTGTTTTTT. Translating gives CASSLNGAGNTGELFF.

The DNA for the CDR3 is TGTGCCAGCAGTTTACCGGGGTTCTCTGGAAACACCATATATTTT. Encoded protein: CASSLPGFSGNTIYF. J is TRBJ1-3 and V is TRBV28, with unresolved D. V was cut by 2 bases and J by 0 bases, with 8 bases left in between. Germline assignment: CDR1 MDHEN and CDR2 SYDVKM. The CDR3 loop spans 15 amino acids.

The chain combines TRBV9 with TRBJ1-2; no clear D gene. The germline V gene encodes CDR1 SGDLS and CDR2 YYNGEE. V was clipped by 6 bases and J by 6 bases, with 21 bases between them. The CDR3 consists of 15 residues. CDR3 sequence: CASTVTDGPVHGYTF. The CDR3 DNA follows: TGTGCCAGCACCGTTACGGACGGTCCAGTCCATGGCTACACCTTC.

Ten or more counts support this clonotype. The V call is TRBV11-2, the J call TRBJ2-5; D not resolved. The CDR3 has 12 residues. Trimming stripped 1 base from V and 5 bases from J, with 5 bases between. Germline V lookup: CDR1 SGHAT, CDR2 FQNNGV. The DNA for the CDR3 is TGTGCCAGCAGCTTAGTTAAGGAGACCCAGTACTTC. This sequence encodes CASSLVKETQYF.

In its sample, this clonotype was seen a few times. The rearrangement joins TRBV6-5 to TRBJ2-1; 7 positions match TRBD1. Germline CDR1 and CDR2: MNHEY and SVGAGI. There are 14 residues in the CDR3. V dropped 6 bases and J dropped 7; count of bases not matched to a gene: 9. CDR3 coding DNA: TGTGCCAGCAGGAACAGGGGTTTTGAGAATGAGCAGTTCTTC. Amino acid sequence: CASRNRGFENEQFF.

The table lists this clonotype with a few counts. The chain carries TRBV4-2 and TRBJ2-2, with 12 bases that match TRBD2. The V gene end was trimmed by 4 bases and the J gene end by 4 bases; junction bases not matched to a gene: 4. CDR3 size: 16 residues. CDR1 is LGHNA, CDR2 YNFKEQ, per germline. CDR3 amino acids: CASSPLAGGPTGELFF. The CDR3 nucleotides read TGTGCCAGCAGCCCACTAGCGGGGGGTCCCACCGGGGAGCTGTTTTTT.